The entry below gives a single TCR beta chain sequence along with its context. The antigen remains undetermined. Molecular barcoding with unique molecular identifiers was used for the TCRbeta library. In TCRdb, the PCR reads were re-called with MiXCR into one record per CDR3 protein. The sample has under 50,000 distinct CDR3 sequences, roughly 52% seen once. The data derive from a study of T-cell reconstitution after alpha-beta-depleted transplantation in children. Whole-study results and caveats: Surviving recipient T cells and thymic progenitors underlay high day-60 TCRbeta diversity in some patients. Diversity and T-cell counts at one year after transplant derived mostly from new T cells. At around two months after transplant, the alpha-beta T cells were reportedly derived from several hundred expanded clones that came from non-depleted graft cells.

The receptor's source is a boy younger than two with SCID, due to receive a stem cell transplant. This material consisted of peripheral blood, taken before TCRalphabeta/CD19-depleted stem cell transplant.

CDR3 in DNA: TGCAGTGCCAAGTTGGGGGCCGACTCCGGCTGGGAGACCCAGTACTTC. Its protein product is CSAKLGADSGWETQYF. The rearrangement joins TRBV20-1 to TRBJ2-5, with D possibly TRBD1 on 6 matching bases. V gave up 6 bases and J gave up 5 bases, with 25 bases separating them. This CDR3 is 16 amino acids long. The germline gives CDR1 DFQATT, CDR2 SNEGSKA (reference sequence).